The present TCR beta chain was sequenced within a study of blood T cell repertoires in COVID-19. The CDR3 length is 15 residues. Germline loops: CDR1 SGHTA, CDR2 FQGTGA. Trimming left V 1 base short and J 3 bases short, with 11 bases between. Repertoires were generated with immunoSEQ multiplex PCR, while TCRdb's copy carries only in-frame clones and drops some. The sample yields roughly 400,000 clones, roughly 89% seen once. Sequencing was done on a sample of PBMCs or T cells enriched from blood (not recorded which). This TCR was sampled from a woman in her 30s who had recovered from COVID-19. The genes are TRBV7-3 and TRBJ2-3; possible D gene TRBD2, 6 bases. CDR3 nucleotide sequence: TGTGCCAGCAGCTTAATGGCGGGGATGACAGATACGCAGTATTTT. This encodes CASSLMAGMTDTQYF.